This entry lists 28 T cell receptor beta chains sequenced from one sample in a study of T cell repertoires in cytomegalovirus infection. Their specific antigens are unknown. One entry per CDR3 protein results from TCRdb running MiXCR on the reads. The table includes over 250,000 distinct CDR3 sequences, 22% detected once. The sequencing here drew on cultured PBMCs, taken from culture after CMV antigen stimulation. The receptor source for this set is a human donor in good health (CMV status not recorded). Some clones in this sample may be carry-over from other donors' samples.

This clonotype was counted at least ten times. This sequence joins TRBV6-1 and TRBJ1-2; D gene uncertain. Trimming cost V 8 bases and J 4 bases, with 11 bases left between them. The CDR3 has 12 amino acids. Germline assignment: CDR1 MNHNS and CDR2 SASEGT. The CDR3 region is CASPDGGYGYTF. Here the CDR3 DNA reads TGTGCCAGCCCGGACGGAGGCTATGGCTACACCTTC.

This clonotype appeared a few times. The rearrangement uses TRBV12-3 or TRBV12-4 and TRBJ1-1; tentatively, D is TRBD1 (5 bases). The CDR3 sequence is 14 residues long. Trimming stripped 6 bases from V and 3 bases from J, with 14 bases between. The CDR3 protein is CASRLGVRDTEAFF. The CDR3 DNA follows: TGTGCCAGCAGACTAGGGGTTAGAGACACTGAAGCTTTCTTT.

This clonotype was seen a handful of times. The rearrangement uses TRBV20-1 and TRBJ2-1, with 11 bases aligning to TRBD2. Germline V gene data show CDR1 as DFQATT and CDR2 as SNEGSKA (reference sequence). V lost 7 bases and J lost 8; bases outside the gene matches: 10. This CDR3 has 14 residues. Written as DNA, the CDR3 is TGCAGTGGGCGGGCTAGCGGGAGGTCTGATGAGCAGTTCTTC. Translated, it gives CSGRASGRSDEQFF.

This clonotype was counted only a few times. The rearrangement uses TRBV7-9 and TRBJ1-1; TRBD1 agrees at 9 bases. Per germline, CDR1 SEHNR and CDR2 FQNEAQ (reference sequence). The ends lost 5 bases at V and 10 bases at J; junction bases unmatched: 8. The length of the CDR3 is 13 residues. The CDR3 reads CASSPDRGTPAFF. For the CDR3, the DNA is TGTGCCAGCAGCCCAGACAGGGGGACGCCAGCTTTCTTT.

The chain joins TRBV28 to TRBJ1-1, with D maybe TRBD1 (5 bases). The ends were cut back, 6 bases at V and 6 bases at J, with 17 bases in the middle. The CDR3 totals 14 residues. CDR1 is MDHEN, CDR2 SYDVKM, per germline. CDR3 loop: CASRLQADWAEAFF. The DNA of the CDR3 is TGTGCCAGCAGATTACAGGCGGATTGGGCTGAAGCTTTCTTT.

V usage is TRBV27 and J usage is TRBJ2-7; 13 bases are shared with TRBD2. Trimming removed 5 bases from V and 2 bases from J; junction bases left unmatched: 3. The CDR3 length is 15 residues. Germline V gene lookup returns CDR1 MNHEY and CDR2 SMNVEV (reference sequence). The CDR3 loop is CASSRGLAGAYEQYF. The DNA for the CDR3 is TGTGCCAGCAGTCGCGGACTAGCGGGGGCCTACGAGCAGTACTTC.

This clonotype was observed many times. This chain connects TRBV12-3 or TRBV12-4 to TRBJ1-1, with a possible D match to TRBD1 (5 bases). The CDR3 is 14 amino acids. With 6 bases removed from V and 2 bases from J, the gap between germline ends came to 13 bases. The CDR3 loop is CASRGTNLNTEAFF. The CDR3 DNA follows: TGTGCCAGCAGGGGGACTAACCTAAACACTGAAGCTTTCTTT.

This sequence joins TRBV7-2 and TRBJ1-1, with 7 bases fitting TRBD1. The CDR3 is made up of 16 amino acids. V dropped 0 bases and J dropped 6; count of bases not matched to a gene: 10. CDR1 SGHTA and CDR2 FQGNSA come from the germline V gene. The CDR3 DNA is TGTGCCAGCAGCTTAGCAGGACAGGTGGGAATACCTGAAGCTTTCTTT. Protein product: CASSLAGQVGIPEAFF. The full variable domain, with the rest looked up from reference TRBV7-2 and TRBJ1-1, is GAGVSQSPSNKVTEKGKDVELRCDPISGHTALYWYRQSLGQGLEFLIYFQGNSAPDKSGLPSDRFSAERTGGSVSTLTIQRTQQEDSAVYLCASSLAGQVGIPEAFFGQGTRLTVV.

This clonotype was counted ten times or more. The chain combines TRBV7-8 with TRBJ2-7; D is undetermined. Trimming removed 4 bases from V and 0 bases from J, with 10 bases in between. The CDR3 is made up of 14 amino acids. CDR1 SGHVS and CDR2 FQNEAQ come from the germline V gene. The CDR3, as DNA: TGTGCCAGCAGCTCCAGGACCGACTCCTACGAGCAGTACTTC. As protein: CASSSRTDSYEQYF.

V gene TRBV7-6 combines with J gene TRBJ1-2, with TRBD1 matching over 7 bases. V was clipped by 4 bases and J by 7 bases; unmatched bases: 9. Germline CDR1 is SGHVS and CDR2 is FNYEAQ. CDR3 size: 14 residues. The CDR3 here is CASSSDRLSSGYTF. In DNA form, the CDR3 reads TGTGCCAGCAGCTCGGACAGGTTGTCCTCTGGCTACACCTTC.

This sequence joins TRBV7-9 and TRBJ2-2; D remains unclear. V was shortened by 5 bases and J by 7 bases, with 11 bases between the two germline ends. The CDR3 is 13 residues long. CDR1 and CDR2 (germline): SEHNR, FQNEAQ (reference sequence). The CDR3 bases are TGTGCCAGCAGCCTGACTGCAGGCGGGGAGCTGTTTTTT. Translated: CASSLTAGGELFF.

Comment on this clonotype: A read error may account for a junction end that differs from germline. DNA of the CDR3: TGCAGTGCCCAGACAGGGGGCAGGGAGGCCTTC. This gives the protein CSAQTGGREAF. The J gene is TRBJ1-2, the V gene TRBV20-1, with 10 positions matching TRBD1. The CDR3 consists of 11 residues. Germline-derived CDR1 and CDR2 are DFQATT and SNEGSKA (reference sequence).

A few counts support this clonotype. V is TRBV3-1 and J is TRBJ2-1, with TRBD2 identical over 7 bases. This CDR3 contains 15 residues. Germline V gives CDR1 LGHDT, CDR2 YNNKEL (reference sequence). With 4 bases clipped from V and 4 bases from J, the junction kept 7 bases outside the gene matches. CDR3 sequence (DNA): TGTGCCAGCAGCCCTAGACTAGCCCTATACAATGAGCAGTTCTTC. The encoded protein is CASSPRLALYNEQFF.

The CDR3 sequence: CASSFLPSDSGANVLTF. The CDR3 DNA reads as TGTGCCAGCAGTTTTTTGCCTTCCGACTCTGGGGCCAACGTCCTGACTTTC. The genes are TRBV28 and TRBJ2-6; no definite D call. The germline CDR1 and CDR2 sequences are MDHEN and SYDVKM. The ends were cut back, 3 bases at V and 0 bases at J, with 12 bases in the middle. The CDR3 is 17 amino acids.

Only a few counts were recorded for this clonotype. This chain connects TRBV4-1 to TRBJ2-1, with 13 bases aligning to TRBD2. The CDR3 spans 16 residues. Losses at the gene ends were 1 base for V and 7 bases for J; bases not matched to a gene: 4. Germline loops: CDR1 MGHRA, CDR2 YSYEKL. CDR3 sequence: CASSQGRTSGGNEQFF. The CDR3 DNA is TGCGCCAGCAGCCAAGGGAGGACTAGCGGGGGTAATGAGCAGTTCTTC.

The V gene is TRBV27, the J gene TRBJ2-7; TRBD2 matches 8 bases. Looked up from germline, CDR1 is MNHEY and CDR2 is SMNVEV (reference sequence). Trimming at V came to 5 bases and at J to 3 bases, leaving 3 bases not matched to a gene. This CDR3 contains 13 residues. The CDR3: CASSDSGDYEQYF. The CDR3 bases are TGTGCCAGCAGTGATAGCGGGGACTACGAGCAGTACTTC.

A single count supports this clonotype. V is TRBV27 and J is TRBJ2-3, with TRBD2 matching 8 bases. Germline V gene data show CDR1 as MNHEY and CDR2 as SMNVEV (reference sequence). The CDR3 consists of 16 residues. The J segment lost 1 base and the V segment lost 5 bases, leaving 8 bases of the junction unmatched. CDR3 DNA sequence: TGTGCCAGCAGTCCCAGTAGCGGGGAGCGCACAGATACGCAGTATTTT. It is translated as CASSPSSGERTDTQYF.

This clonotype was observed at least ten times. The CDR3 DNA follows: TGTGCCAGCAGCCAAACCCGCATGGGAGAGCAGTTCTTC. It yields the protein CASSQTRMGEQFF. V gene TRBV7-2 combines with J gene TRBJ2-1; the D is unclear. CDR1 is SGHTA, CDR2 FQGNSA, per germline. Trimming took off 5 bases at V and 10 bases at J, with 15 bases between the two ends. This CDR3 is built from 13 residues.

This clonotype was detected many times. The chain links TRBV7-2 to TRBJ1-1, with unresolved D. The CDR3 consists of 14 residues. Deletions cut 2 bases from V and 1 base from J, with 8 bases between. From germline, CDR1 is SGHTA and CDR2 FQGNSA. CDR3 DNA: TGTGCCAGCAGCTTATTGGGCTCGAACACTGAAGCTTTCTTT. Residues: CASSLLGSNTEAFF.

The J gene is TRBJ2-2, the V gene TRBV12-3 or TRBV12-4; 12 bases agree with TRBD2. Unmatched junction bases numbered 6, after V lost 6 bases and J lost 4 bases. This CDR3 has 16 amino acids. CDR3 loop: CASSLGTSGFTGELFF. The CDR3 DNA follows: TGTGCCAGCAGCCTCGGGACTAGCGGGTTCACCGGGGAGCTGTTTTTT.

The genes are TRBV6-2 or TRBV6-3 and TRBJ1-1; TRBD1 might be the D (6 bases). Trimming pared 2 bases from V and 5 bases from J, leaving 12 bases between. Germline values: CDR1 MNHEY, CDR2 SVGEGT. This CDR3 region has 14 residues. CDR3 in DNA: TGTGCCAGCAGTTACACCCCAGGGGAGACTGAAGCTTTCTTT. Protein sequence: CASSYTPGETEAFF.

The chain uses TRBV19 and TRBJ2-7; TRBD2 might be the D (6 bases). Trimming pared 4 bases from V and 2 bases from J, leaving 9 bases between. Germline V gene lookup returns CDR1 LNHDA and CDR2 SQIVND (reference sequence). The CDR3 extends over 13 amino acids. The chain's CDR3 is CASSSTGAYEQYF. In DNA, the CDR3 is TGTGCCAGTAGTAGCACGGGGGCCTACGAGCAGTACTTC.

J is TRBJ1-1 and V is TRBV9; TRBD1 is a possible D gene (5 bases). Germline values: CDR1 SGDLS, CDR2 YYNGEE. Deletions cut 1 base from V and 4 bases from J, with 14 bases between. This CDR3 comprises 15 residues. CDR3 coding DNA: TGTGCCAGCAGCGTATCTGGGGTAAGGGGCACTGAAGCTTTCTTT. As protein: CASSVSGVRGTEAFF.

This clonotype was counted between two and nine times. The V gene is TRBV24-1, the J gene TRBJ1-1, with a tentative D call TRBD1 (6 bases). Trimming removed 6 bases from V and 5 bases from J, with 12 bases in between. Looked up from germline, CDR1 is KGHDR and CDR2 is SFDVKD. The length of the CDR3 is 13 residues. CDR3: CATSPGGGTEAFF. CDR3 DNA: TGTGCCACCAGTCCCGGGGGCGGGACTGAAGCTTTCTTT.

The genes are TRBV7-6 and TRBJ2-3, with 10 bases lining up with TRBD2. J gave up 7 bases and V 2 bases, and 12 bases lay outside the gene matches. The CDR3 sequence is 17 residues long. The germline CDR1 and CDR2 sequences are SGHVS and FNYEAQ. CDR3 in amino acids: CASSLFLAGEGWYTQYF. DNA of the CDR3: TGTGCCAGCAGCTTATTTCTAGCGGGAGAGGGTTGGTATACGCAGTATTTT.

This clonotype was found many times. This chain joins TRBV7-2 and TRBJ2-7; D is uncertain. This CDR3 is 14 amino acids long. The V and J ends lost 1 base and 0 bases respectively, with 7 bases between them. CDR1 is SGHTA, CDR2 FQGNSA, per germline. The CDR3 region has the DNA TGTGCCAGCAGCTTAGGCTGGCTCTCCTACGAGCAGTACGTC. Its translation: CASSLGWLSYEQYV.

The genes are TRBV7-3 and TRBJ2-1, with 8 bases that match TRBD2. The CDR3 length is 13 residues. Germline V gives CDR1 SGHTA, CDR2 FQGTGA. Trimming took 7 bases from V and 9 from J; bases not matched to a gene: 8. The CDR3 nucleotides read TGTGCCAGCACGAGCGGGAGTAGGGGTGAGCAGTTCTTC. It codes for CASTSGSRGEQFF.

This clonotype occurred many times. The V call is TRBV7-2, the J call TRBJ2-7, with D hard to call. Germline V CDR1 and CDR2: SGHTA, FQGNSA. The V end was cut by 3 bases, the J end by 0 bases, with 9 bases between. The length of the CDR3 is 14 residues. The CDR3 spells CASSFGGLSYEQYF. CDR3 DNA: TGTGCCAGCAGCTTCGGCGGTCTCTCCTACGAGCAGTACTTC.